One and the same sample provided the 5 T cell receptor beta chains below, sequenced in a study of cytotoxic CD8 clonotypes in ibrutinib-treated CLL. The protocol was immunoSEQ multiplex PCR, while the TCRdb copy is restricted to in-frame clones and leaves out a portion. Among about 300,000 clones listed, 67% were seen once. The material was PBMCs, obtained after 36 months of ibrutinib treatment. The origin of the receptors is a human donor with chronic lymphocytic leukemia.

This sequence joins TRBV7-9 and TRBJ1-1; 11 bases map to TRBD1. The CDR3 runs 16 residues. V shed 2 bases and J 3 bases; nucleotides not matched to a gene: 5. Per the germline V gene, CDR1 is SEHNR and CDR2 is FQNEAQ (reference sequence). CDR3 DNA sequence: TGTGCCAGCAGCTTACCGACGGGACAGGGGGACACTGAAGCTTTCTTT. Protein sequence: CASSLPTGQGDTEAFF.

V and J are TRBV5-4 and TRBJ2-5; TRBD2 matches at 7 bases. The CDR3 runs 15 residues. CDR1 and CDR2 from the germline V gene are SGHNT and YYREEE (reference sequence). V dropped 6 bases and J dropped 4; count of bases not matched to a gene: 12. CDR3 in DNA: TGTGCCAGCAATAAACTCTCAGCGGGGTTAGAGACCCAGTACTTC. Translation: CASNKLSAGLETQYF.

The genes are TRBV5-1 and TRBJ1-6, with unresolved D. The CDR3 is made up of 15 amino acids. The germline V and J ends were trimmed by 0 bases and 0 bases, with 4 bases remaining between them. Germline assignment: CDR1 SGHRS and CDR2 YFSETQ. The CDR3 sequence is CASSLDGSYNSPLHF. As DNA, the CDR3 is TGCGCCAGCAGCTTGGACGGCTCCTATAATTCACCCCTCCACTTT.

The CDR3 DNA reads as TGTGCCAGCAGCTCGGGGACAGCCAGAGACACCGGGGAGCTGTTTTTT. It is translated as CASSSGTARDTGELFF. The rearrangement links TRBV7-3 to TRBJ2-2, with 7 nucleotides matching TRBD1. The CDR3 spans 16 residues. Germline V gene lookup returns CDR1 SGHTA and CDR2 FQGTGA. V was pared by 4 bases and J by 3 bases, with 8 bases of the junction left unmatched.

The V and J genes are TRBV4-1 and TRBJ1-4; no definite D call. The CDR3 covers 15 residues. The V and J ends lost 0 bases and 8 bases respectively, with 13 bases between them. Germline assignment: CDR1 MGHRA and CDR2 YSYEKL. The CDR3 here is CASSQDPGDGEKLFF. The CDR3 bases are TGCGCCAGCAGCCAAGATCCGGGAGATGGAGAAAAACTGTTTTTT.